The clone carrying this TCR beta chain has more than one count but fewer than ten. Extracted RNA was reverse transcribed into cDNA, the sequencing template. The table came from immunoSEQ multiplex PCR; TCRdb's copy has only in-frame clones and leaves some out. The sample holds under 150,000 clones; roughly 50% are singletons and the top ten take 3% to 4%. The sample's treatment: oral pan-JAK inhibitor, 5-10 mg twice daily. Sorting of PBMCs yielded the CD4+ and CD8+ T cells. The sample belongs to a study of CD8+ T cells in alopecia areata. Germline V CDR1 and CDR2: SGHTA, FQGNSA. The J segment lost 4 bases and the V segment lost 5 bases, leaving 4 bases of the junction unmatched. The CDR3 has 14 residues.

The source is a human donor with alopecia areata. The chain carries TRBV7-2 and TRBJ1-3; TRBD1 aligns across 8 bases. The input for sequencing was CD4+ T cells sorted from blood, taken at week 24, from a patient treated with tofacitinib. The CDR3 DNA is TGTGCCAGCAGCCGGGACAGGACGGGAAACACCATATATTTT. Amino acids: CASSRDRTGNTIYF.